Ten or more counts support the clone carrying this T cell receptor (beta chain). Antigen specificity is unknown. 5'-RACE, quantitative and with molecular barcodes, yielded the TCR beta libraries. TCRdb analysed the 5' RACE reads with MiXCR anew, one entry per CDR3 protein. This table has 750,000 to 850,000 distinct CDR3 sequences, roughly 12% appearing once. The sample belongs to a study of CD8 T cells in ankylosing spondylitis. Findings of the study overall: Typical of ankylosing spondylitis blood, it appeared, was a TCR beta motif of about eight highly homologous variants. Enrichment of disease-linked clones was reportedly significant in matched ankylosing spondylitis synovial fluid.

The TCR comes from a male donor with ankylosing spondylitis. The source material was blood, either unsorted or a sorted T cell fraction (not recorded which).

CDR3 region: CSASGQRGPLSTDTQYF. The CDR3 coding sequence is TGCAGTGCTAGTGGCCAGCGGGGGCCACTAAGCACAGATACGCAGTATTTT. This chain connects TRBV20-1 to TRBJ2-3; 8 bases fit TRBD2. This CDR3 has 17 amino acids. The germline V gene encodes CDR1 DFQATT and CDR2 SNEGSKA (reference sequence). J gave up 0 bases and V 3 bases, and 11 bases lay outside the gene matches.